This section outlines one T cell receptor beta chain sequence together with its context. The CDR3 loop spans 13 amino acids. V lost 3 bases and J 8 bases, leaving 16 bases between the germline ends. Germline CDR1 reads SQVTM; CDR2 reads ANQGSEA. These data are taken from a study of blood T cell repertoires in COVID-19. In the study overall: Donors in the United States, Italy and Spain gave samples during acute or convalescent COVID-19. PBMCs, B-cell-depleted T cells, or T cells were the source of the cDNA or gDNA that made up the material.

As originally analysed: Cell counts per sample came from amplifying reference gene primers. TCRdb keeps only in-frame clones here, not all; method: immunoSEQ multiplex PCR. The DNA gave D and trimming, while V, J and clone size come from that table. The data hold about 180,000 clones, with about 89% observed a single time. The rearrangement uses TRBV29-1 and TRBJ1-2, with D unclear. This TCR was recovered from a man aged 40-49 years with active or convalescent COVID-19. Sequencing input: peripheral blood. The CDR3 DNA sequence: TGCAGCGTTGAGGAGGTGGGGTGGCGCGGCTACACCTTC. It codes for CSVEEVGWRGYTF.